A selection of T cell receptor beta chains follows, all from one sample in a study of response to subunit inactivated influenza vaccine. From the RT-PCR reads, TCRdb called clonotypes with MiXCR, one entry per CDR3 protein. The top ten clones hold roughly 10% of a sample with about 780,000 distinct CDR3 sequences, approximately 17% of them seen once. The starting material was PBMCs from blood, obtained around 5 days after vaccination. These receptors were collected from a man aged 50 to 60 who received an inactivated influenza vaccine. Each CDR3 is given without its conserved first and last residue.

v_call,j_call,cdr3_aa
TRBV24-1,TRBJ2-3,ATSDRARQGVMDTQY
TRBV14,TRBJ2-6,ASGVGPTSGANVLT
TRBV24-1,TRBJ2-1,ATSDWPGNEQF
TRBV28,TRBJ2-7,ASSFQTQGANHEQY
TRBV5-1,TRBJ2-2,ASSTGQSGELF
TRBV12-3/TRBV12-4,TRBJ2-5,ASNPAPGQGAETQY
TRBV28,TRBJ2-7,ASSFSTLAGVSYEQY
TRBV12-3/TRBV12-4,TRBJ2-5,ASSPEIVEGGLAGVETQY
TRBV4-2,TRBJ2-1,ASSPYVGGAGGQF
TRBV20-1,TRBJ2-6,SAVVSGANVLT
TRBV5-1,TRBJ2-7,ASSIGEVYEQY
TRBV5-1,TRBJ1-2,ASSRGRDFGYGYT
TRBV5-1,TRBJ1-5,ASSVGPYSNQPQH
TRBV12-3/TRBV12-4,TRBJ1-1,ASSFGAGVAEAF
TRBV10-3,TRBJ2-3,AISEPSWFPDTQY
TRBV27,TRBJ1-1,ASSSRALTEAF
TRBV7-2,TRBJ1-1,ASSQAATEAF
TRBV12-3/TRBV12-4,TRBJ2-1,ASSFSTGGSYNEQF
TRBV15,TRBJ2-4,ATSRGLAKNIQY
TRBV4-3,TRBJ2-3,ASSQAGRDTQY
TRBV9,TRBJ1-2,ASSAGTALTGLYGYT
TRBV24-1,TRBJ2-4,ATSDPTGDSQNIQY
TRBV20-1,TRBJ2-1,SASLSGRTYNEQF
TRBV5-1,TRBJ1-5,ASSETTGPVQPQH
TRBV20-1,TRBJ2-3,SARDGGLSWLSLDTQY
TRBV29-1,TRBJ1-5,SVKQTNNQPQH
TRBV7-2,TRBJ1-5,ASSLRIGEDQPQH
TRBV25-1,TRBJ2-2,ASSDWSTGELF
TRBV24-1,TRBJ2-1,ATGSRDRGNEQF
TRBV12-5,TRBJ1-5,ASAAQGNQPQH
TRBV20-1,TRBJ1-2,SARSLAEGYT
TRBV28,TRBJ2-5,ATKGAIQETQY
TRBV5-1,TRBJ2-7,ASSLVGGRKTYEQY
TRBV6-1,TRBJ2-1,ATRLETASSYNEQF
TRBV11-3,TRBJ2-3,ASSNTQGDTQY
TRBV5-6,TRBJ2-7,ASSLFPSSYEQY
TRBV5-6,TRBJ2-3,ASSSTGTGMGGATSTDTQY
TRBV6-1,TRBJ1-3,ASSEQGISGNTIY
TRBV7-2,TRBJ2-3,ASSLGVSPLMDTQY
TRBV6-2/TRBV6-3,TRBJ2-7,ASSPGTSGVSYEQY
TRBV28,TRBJ2-7,ASSSSDRPFYEQY
TRBV12-3/TRBV12-4,TRBJ1-6,ASSLSVQGLGSPLH
TRBV20-1,TRBJ2-1,SARVLAGAHSYNEQF
TRBV5-1,TRBJ1-1,ASSLLPSYEAF
TRBV28,TRBJ2-1,ASRLAGLNEQF
TRBV6-1,TRBJ2-7,ASSLRQSRSYEQY
TRBV3-1,TRBJ1-1,ASSQDLTEAF
TRBV18,TRBJ2-1,ASSEAETSDYNEQF
TRBV2,TRBJ2-6,ASSESTGANVLT
TRBV20-1,TRBJ2-2,SARGPRGSLNTGELF
TRBV6-5,TRBJ2-7,ASSYGQTAYEQY
TRBV20-1,TRBJ2-7,SARDGTSGAYEQY
TRBV29-1,TRBJ1-1,SVGQGAEAF